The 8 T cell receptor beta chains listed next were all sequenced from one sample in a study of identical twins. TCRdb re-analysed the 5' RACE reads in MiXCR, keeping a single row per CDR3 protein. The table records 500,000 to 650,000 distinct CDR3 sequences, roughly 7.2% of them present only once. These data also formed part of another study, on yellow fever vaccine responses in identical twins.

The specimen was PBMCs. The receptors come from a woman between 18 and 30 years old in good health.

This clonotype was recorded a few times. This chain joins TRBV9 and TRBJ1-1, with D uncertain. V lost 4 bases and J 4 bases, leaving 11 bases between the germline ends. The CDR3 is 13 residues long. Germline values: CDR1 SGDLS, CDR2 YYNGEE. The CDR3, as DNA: TGTGCCAGCAGCCCCGGCATCGGCACTGAAGCTTTCTTT. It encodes CASSPGIGTEAFF.

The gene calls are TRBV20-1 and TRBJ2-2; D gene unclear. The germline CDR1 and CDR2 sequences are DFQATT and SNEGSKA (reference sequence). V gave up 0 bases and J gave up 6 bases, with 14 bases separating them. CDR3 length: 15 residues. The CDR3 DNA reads TGCAGTGCTAGAGAAAGTGGGCGAGGTTCCGGGGAGCTGTTTTTT. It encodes CSARESGRGSGELFF.

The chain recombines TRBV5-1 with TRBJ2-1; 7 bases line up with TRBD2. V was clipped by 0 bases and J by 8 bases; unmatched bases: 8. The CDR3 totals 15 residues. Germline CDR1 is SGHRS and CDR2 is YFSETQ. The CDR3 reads CASSLAVGAGDEQFF. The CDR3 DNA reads TGCGCCAGCAGCTTGGCCGTTGGGGCGGGGGATGAGCAGTTCTTC.

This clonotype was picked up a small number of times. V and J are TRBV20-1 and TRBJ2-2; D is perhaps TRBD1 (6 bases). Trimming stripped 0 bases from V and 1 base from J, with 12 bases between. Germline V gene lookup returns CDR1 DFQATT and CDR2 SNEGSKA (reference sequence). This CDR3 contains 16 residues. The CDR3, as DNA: TGCAGTGCTAGAGAAACCGGGACACGGAACACCGGGGAGCTGTTTTTT. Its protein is CSARETGTRNTGELFF.

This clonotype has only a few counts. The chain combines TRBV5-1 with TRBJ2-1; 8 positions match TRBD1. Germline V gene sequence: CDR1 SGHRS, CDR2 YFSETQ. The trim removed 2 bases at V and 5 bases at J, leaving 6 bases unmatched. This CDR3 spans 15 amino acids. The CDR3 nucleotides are TGCGCCAGCAGCTTTCAGGGGGCGCCTGACAATGAGCAGTTCTTC. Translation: CASSFQGAPDNEQFF.

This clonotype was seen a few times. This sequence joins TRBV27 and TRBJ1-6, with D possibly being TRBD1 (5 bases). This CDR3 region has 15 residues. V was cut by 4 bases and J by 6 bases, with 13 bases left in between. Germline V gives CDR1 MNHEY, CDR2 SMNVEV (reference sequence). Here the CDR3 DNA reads TGTGCCAGCAGTTGGGGACGGGGAGGTAATTCACCCCTCCACTTT. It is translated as CASSWGRGGNSPLHF.

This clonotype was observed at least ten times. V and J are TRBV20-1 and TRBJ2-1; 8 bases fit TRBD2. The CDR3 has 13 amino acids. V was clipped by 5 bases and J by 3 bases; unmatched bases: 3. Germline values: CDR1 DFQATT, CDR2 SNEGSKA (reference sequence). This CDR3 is CSAPGTSYNEQFF. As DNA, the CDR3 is TGCAGTGCTCCCGGGACTAGCTACAATGAGCAGTTCTTC.

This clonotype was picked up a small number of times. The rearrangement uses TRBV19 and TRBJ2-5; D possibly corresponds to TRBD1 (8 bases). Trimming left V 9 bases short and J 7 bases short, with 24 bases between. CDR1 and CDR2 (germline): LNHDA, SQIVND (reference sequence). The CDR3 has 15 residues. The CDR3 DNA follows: TGTGCCAGCTCCCCCAAAGCAGGGGGCGGGGGGACCCAGTACTTC. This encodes CASSPKAGGGGTQYF.